What follows are 6 T cell receptor beta chains derived from one specimen sequenced in a study of T cells in Graves' hyperthyroidism and ophthalmopathy. Authors of the study amplified TCR beta CDR3 regions from RNA transcripts. Using the HTBI primer set, a first-round RT-PCR was run on the TCR CDR3. TCRdb re-derived calls from the multiplex PCR reads in MiXCR, one entry per CDR3 protein. The data show about 350,000 distinct CDR3 sequences, with 15% to 20% seen just once and more than 30% held by the top ten. Sample: blood. The receptors originated from a woman younger than 45 with Graves' hyperthyroidism that later progressed to Graves' ophthalmopathy.

This chain connects TRBV11-2 to TRBJ2-3; D possibly corresponds to TRBD2 (6 bases). In germline, CDR1 is SGHAT, CDR2 FQNNGV. Trimming shortened V by 5 bases and J by 4 bases, and 19 bases separated the two germline ends. The CDR3 totals 16 residues. CDR3 DNA sequence: TGTGCCAGCAGCGTCTTAGTCGGGAGTACAGCAGATACGCAGTATTTT. This codes for CASSVLVGSTADTQYF.

The chain links TRBV7-9 to TRBJ2-1; a weak D match, TRBD1 (7 bases). The ends were cut back, 3 bases at V and 10 bases at J, with 16 bases in the middle. There are 14 residues in the CDR3. Germline V gene data show CDR1 as SEHNR and CDR2 as FQNEAQ (reference sequence). The CDR3 DNA reads TGTGCCAGCAGCTTGGAGGGGGCGTTGACGGAGCAGTTCTTC. Translation: CASSLEGALTEQFF.

This clonotype appeared many times. CDR3 DNA sequence: TGTGCCAGCAGCTCGGGGCGGACTAACTATGGCTACACCTTC. Protein: CASSSGRTNYGYTF. The rearrangement uses TRBV11-2 and TRBJ1-2; possible D gene TRBD1, 5 bases. V was cut by 4 bases and J by 0 bases, with 9 bases left in between. The CDR3 is 14 residues long. Germline values: CDR1 SGHAT, CDR2 FQNNGV. Full variable domain (outside the CDR3, taken from reference TRBV11-2 and TRBJ1-2): EAGVAQSPRYKIIEKRQSVAFWCNPISGHATLYWYQQILGQGPKLLIQFQNNGVVDDSQLPKDRFSAERLKGVDSTLKIQPAKLEDSAVYLCASSSGRTNYGYTFGSGTRLTVV.

This clonotype was counted a few times. The J gene is TRBJ2-2, the V gene TRBV20-1, with 13 bases fitting TRBD2. The germline gives CDR1 DFQATT, CDR2 SNEGSKA (reference sequence). The V segment lost 0 bases and the J segment 7 bases; nucleotides outside the gene matches: 5. The CDR3 has 16 residues. CDR3 amino acids: CSARDGTSGEGGELFF. The CDR3 DNA sequence: TGCAGTGCTAGAGACGGGACTAGCGGGGAAGGCGGGGAGCTGTTTTTT.

The V gene is TRBV7-2, the J gene TRBJ2-1, with D perhaps matching TRBD1 or TRBD2 (5 bases each). Germline CDR1 SGHTA, CDR2 FQGNSA. The CDR3 has 15 residues. The V end lost 10 bases, the J end lost 2 bases, and 18 bases lay between the germline ends. The CDR3 DNA reads as TGTGCCAATTCCCTTGGGGACCCCGCCTACAATGAGCAGTTCTTC. It translates to CANSLGDPAYNEQFF.

Ten or more counts support this clonotype. The J gene is TRBJ1-1, the V gene TRBV20-1; 8 bases are shared with TRBD1. This CDR3 spans 12 amino acids. Germline V gives CDR1 DFQATT, CDR2 SNEGSKA (reference sequence). V trimming: 6 bases; J trimming: 8 bases; junction bases outside the gene matches: 8. CDR3 amino acids: CSAGQARLEAFF. The CDR3 DNA reads as TGCAGTGCGGGACAGGCCCGATTGGAAGCTTTCTTT.